This is a list of T cell receptor beta chains from one sample in a study of T cell responses to AZD1222 COVID-19 vaccine. Clones were read by immunoSEQ multiplex PCR, and TCRdb kept only the in-frame ones, dropping some. Of roughly 120,000 clones detected, approximately 88% appear once; the ten largest clones hold approximately 4.2%. The material sequenced was peripheral blood, taken on day 0 of AZD1222 vaccination. The receptors derive from an adult in good health. The CDR3 runs from the conserved cysteine through the conserved F or W. Each record gives: J gene, D gene, V gene, CDR3 protein, CDR3 DNA. A D gene is named only where the DNA matches it firmly.

>TRBJ2-3|TRBD2|TRBV10-3
CAISVGGSGTDTQYF
TGTGCCATCAGTGTCGGCGGGAGTGGCACAGATACGCAGTATTTT
>TRBJ2-1|TRBD1|TRBV12-5
CASGVGTGRNEQFF
TGTGCTAGTGGAGTCGGGACAGGGCGTAATGAGCAGTTCTTC
>TRBJ2-6|.|TRBV27
CASRPRPNSGANVLTF
TGTGCCAGCAGACCCCGACCGAACTCTGGGGCCAACGTCCTGACTTTC
>TRBJ2-3|.|TRBV10-3
CAISGRKEDTQYF
TGTGCCATCAGTGGCAGGAAGGAGGATACGCAGTATTTT
>TRBJ2-5|TRBD1|TRBV5-1
CASRTGTGVETQYF
TGCGCCAGCAGAACCGGGACAGGGGTGGAGACCCAGTACTTC
>TRBJ2-5|.|TRBV6-5
CASSSGGGWQETQYF
TGTGCCAGCAGTTCAGGTGGGGGATGGCAAGAGACCCAGTACTTC
>TRBJ2-3|.|TRBV6-2/TRBV6-3
CASSYPRDPDTQYF
TGTGCCAGCAGTTACCCCCGGGATCCAGATACGCAGTATTTT
>TRBJ2-1|TRBD2|TRBV30
CAWSSSGKHNEQFF
TGTGCCTGGTCATCTAGCGGGAAGCACAATGAGCAGTTCTTC
>TRBJ2-1|.|TRBV11-1
CASSLDQGSSYNEQFF
TGTGCCAGCAGCTTAGATCAGGGGAGCTCCTACAATGAGCAGTTCTTC
>TRBJ2-3|.|TRBV9
CASSVDRVADTQYF
TGTGCCAGCAGCGTAGACAGGGTCGCAGATACGCAGTATTTT
>TRBJ2-1|TRBD1|TRBV27
CASSHMGVHRGPNEQFF
TGTGCCAGCAGCCATATGGGGGTTCACAGGGGGCCGAATGAGCAGTTCTTC
>TRBJ2-2|.|TRBV5-1
CASSLEAHVNTGELFF
TGCGCCAGCAGCCTGGAGGCACACGTGAACACCGGGGAGCTGTTTTTT
>TRBJ1-2|.|TRBV6-5
CASREGGVSYGYTF
TGTGCCAGCAGAGAGGGGGGAGTGAGCTATGGCTACACCTTC
>TRBJ1-6|.|TRBV19
CASSSLIDSSYNSPLHF
TGTGCCAGTAGTTCCCTGATTGACAGCTCCTATAATTCACCCCTCCACTTT